This T cell receptor beta chain originates from a study of blood T cell repertoires in COVID-19. Study overall: Acute-phase and convalescent COVID-19 samples originated in the United States, Italy and Spain. PBMCs, B-cell-depleted T cells, or T cells provided the cDNA or gDNA that made up the material.

This clone was seen just once. V lost 10 bases and J lost 6; bases outside the gene matches: 11. Per the germline V gene, CDR1 is WSHSY and CDR2 is SAAADI. CDR3 length equals 13 residues. In the authors' workflow: Amplification from reference gene primers served as the basis for estimated nucleated cell counts. The method was immunoSEQ multiplex PCR; TCRdb's version includes in-frame clones alone and lacks a portion of them. D and trimming were read from the DNA, whereas the V and J calls and clone size are those reported in that table. Of 55,000 to 75,000 clones listed, roughly 90% are singletons. The sequence was collected from a man in his sixties with acute or convalescent COVID-19. Material for sequencing was peripheral blood. This chain joins TRBV10-2 and TRBJ2-7, with 8 bases that match TRBD2. As DNA, the CDR3 is TGCGCCACCGGGAGGGATTTGCCGACCGAGCAGTACTTC. This sequence encodes CATGRDLPTEQYF.